The 19 T cell receptor beta chains in this list originate from one sample, sequenced in a study of shared clonotypes between healthy human individuals. Measured with immunoSEQ multiplex PCR; TCRdb has only the in-frame clones, and not every one. There are roughly 2.4 million clones in the sample; approximately 96% occur only once, and approximately 0.13% lies in the top ten. The sequenced sample was naive CD4+ T cells sorted from blood. Regarding subset: CD45RA+ positively selected. Source of these receptors: a man aged 18-30 years in good health.

The chain joins TRBV7-9 to TRBJ1-2; 11 nucleotides match TRBD1. The CDR3 contains 18 residues. Germline V lookup: CDR1 SEHNR, CDR2 FQNEAQ (reference sequence). Trimming at V came to 0 bases and at J to 2 bases, leaving 8 bases not matched to a gene. The CDR3 DNA is TGTGCCAGCAGCTTAGCGCCGGGACAGGGGGTAACGAACTATGGCTACACCTTC. Translated, it gives CASSLAPGQGVTNYGYTF.

The chain employs TRBV6-1 and TRBJ2-1; 7 bases align to TRBD1. The junction had 16 bases not matched to a gene; V was cut back by 4 bases and J by 7 bases. The CDR3 has 17 residues. Germline V lookup: CDR1 MNHNS, CDR2 SASEGT. This chain's CDR3 is CASSAVLGKGARNEQFF. The CDR3 DNA is TGTGCCAGCAGTGCGGTTCTTGGAAAGGGGGCAAGGAATGAGCAGTTCTTC.

The CDR3 coding sequence is TGTGCCAGCAGCTTAAACGTTGGGGCGGCTCAGCCCCAGCATTTT. Translated: CASSLNVGAAQPQHF. The chain couples TRBV7-2 to TRBJ1-5, with a weak D call TRBD1 (5 bases). V lost 2 bases and J lost 6, with 14 bases in between. In germline, CDR1 is SGHTA, CDR2 FQGNSA. This CDR3 region has 15 residues. The full variable domain, completed using reference TRBV7-2 and TRBJ1-5, is GAGVSQSPSNKVTEKGKDVELRCDPISGHTALYWYRQSLGQGLEFLIYFQGNSAPDKSGLPSDRFSAERTGGSVSTLTIQRTQQEDSAVYLCASSLNVGAAQPQHFGDGTRLSIL.

The chain joins TRBV7-3 to TRBJ2-5; D perhaps matches TRBD2 (7 bases). The length of the CDR3 is 14 residues. Germline CDR1 reads SGHTA; CDR2 reads FQGTGA. V was trimmed by 2 bases and J by 2 bases, leaving 9 bases between them. The CDR3 coding sequence is TGTGCCAGCAGCTTAGGGGGGGCACAAGAGACCCAGTACTTC. It translates to CASSLGGAQETQYF.

This clone has only one observation. Relative to the germline gene, one junction end is altered; a read error may explain this. The V gene is TRBV5-4, the J gene TRBJ2-1, with a weak D call TRBD2 (5 bases). The germline V gene has CDR1 SGHNT and CDR2 YYREEE (reference sequence). CDR3 size: 14 residues. The CDR3 spells CASSQESGYNEQFF. DNA for the CDR3: TGCGCCAGCAGCCAAGAGTCGGGGTACAATGAGCAGTTCTTC.

The chain couples TRBV2 to TRBJ2-7; 10 nucleotides line up with TRBD1. Losses at the gene ends were 0 bases for V and 3 bases for J; bases not matched to a gene: 8. CDR1 and CDR2 (germline): SNHLY, FYNNEI. The CDR3 sequence is 17 residues long. Here the CDR3 reads CASSEALLGDRGYEQYF. The CDR3 nucleotides are TGTGCCAGCAGTGAAGCGCTTCTAGGGGACAGGGGCTACGAGCAGTACTTC.

The rearrangement uses TRBV2 and TRBJ1-5; unclear D gene. The CDR3 has 15 residues. V was shortened by 5 bases and J by 7 bases, with 18 bases between the two germline ends. CDR1 SNHLY and CDR2 FYNNEI come from the germline V gene. The CDR3 nucleotides read TGTGCCAGCAGTTCACAGTCAGGCATACAGCAGCCCCAGCATTTT. Protein: CASSSQSGIQQPQHF. Supplemented by reference TRBV2 and TRBJ1-5, the full variable domain reads EPEVTQTPSHQVTQMGQEVILRCVPISNHLYFYWYRQILGQKVEFLVSFYNNEISEKSEIFDDQFSVERPDGSNFTLKIRSTKLEDSAMYFCASSSQSGIQQPQHFGDGTRLSIL.

The chain carries TRBV4-3 and TRBJ2-1, with 9 bases identical to TRBD2. CDR1 and CDR2 (germline): LGHNA, YSLEER. The CDR3 sequence is 16 residues long. Trimming took 0 bases from V and 3 from J; bases not matched to a gene: 3. In nucleotides, the CDR3 is TGCGCCAGCAGCCAAGAGGAGACTAGCGGCTACAATGAGCAGTTCTTC. Its translation: CASSQEETSGYNEQFF.

The chain carries TRBV5-1 and TRBJ1-1, with 7 nucleotides matching TRBD1. J lost 5 bases, V lost 0 bases, and 4 bases had no gene match. From germline, CDR1 is SGHRS and CDR2 YFSETQ. The CDR3 is made up of 14 amino acids. This CDR3 is CASSLDRGVTEAFF. In DNA form, the CDR3 reads TGCGCCAGCAGCTTGGACAGGGGTGTGACTGAAGCTTTCTTT.

This chain links TRBV6-6 with TRBJ2-7; 8 nucleotides match TRBD2. The junction had 8 bases not matched to a gene; V was cut back by 5 bases and J by 2 bases. Germline V gene data show CDR1 as MNHNY and CDR2 as SVGAGI (reference sequence). CDR3 size: 15 residues. The CDR3 DNA is TGTGCCAGCAGTGTCGGTGCGGGGGGTACCTACGAGCAGTACTTC. Its protein is CASSVGAGGTYEQYF.

This chain joins TRBV11-2 and TRBJ1-1; the match to TRBD1 covers 7 bases. The germline V gene encodes CDR1 SGHAT and CDR2 FQNNGV. Trimming took 0 bases from V and 0 from J; bases not matched to a gene: 7. This CDR3 has 17 amino acids. This chain's CDR3 is CASSLEGGRWMNTEAFF. In DNA, the CDR3 is TGTGCCAGCAGCTTAGAAGGGGGCCGATGGATGAACACTGAAGCTTTCTTT.

V is TRBV2 and J is TRBJ2-5; 9 nucleotides line up with TRBD1. V lost 2 bases, J lost 5 bases, and 9 bases stayed unmatched. The V gene's germline CDR1 is SNHLY and CDR2 FYNNEI. CDR3 length: 16 residues. Written as DNA, the CDR3 is TGTGCCAGCAGTGAAAAAATGGGACAGGGAAGCGAGACCCAGTACTTC. This encodes CASSEKMGQGSETQYF.

The V gene is TRBV7-2, the J gene TRBJ2-7, with 8 bases identical to TRBD2. With V trimmed by 5 bases and J by 4 bases, 10 bases remained unmatched. CDR1 and CDR2 (germline): SGHTA, FQGNSA. This CDR3 region has 15 residues. The DNA of the CDR3 is TGTGCCAGCAGCCGGGCGGGTAGCGGGAAGTACGAGCAGTACTTC. It is translated as CASSRAGSGKYEQYF.

The rearrangement uses TRBV7-2 and TRBJ1-2; a weak D match, TRBD1 (6 bases). The V gene's germline CDR1 is SGHTA and CDR2 FQGNSA. V gave up 4 bases and J gave up 7 bases, with 16 bases separating them. The CDR3 extends over 14 amino acids. Written as DNA, the CDR3 is TGTGCCAGCAGCTGGGACACTACGCAGGGTGGCTACACCTTC. This translates into CASSWDTTQGGYTF.

This clone came up a few times. The V call is TRBV9, the J call TRBJ1-4; D unresolved. The CDR3 length is 16 residues. The germline CDR1 and CDR2 sequences are SGDLS and YYNGEE. Trimming shortened V by 2 bases and J by 8 bases, and 19 bases separated the two germline ends. The CDR3 sequence: CASSVRRNSPREKLFF. In DNA form, the CDR3 reads TGTGCCAGCAGCGTTCGGCGGAATAGCCCTCGGGAAAAACTGTTTTTT.

The V call is TRBV4-3, the J call TRBJ2-7; 7 bases fit TRBD2. In germline, CDR1 is LGHNA, CDR2 YSLEER. There are 16 residues in the CDR3. J was trimmed by 2 bases and V by 5 bases; bases with no gene match: 12. The CDR3 here is CASSGRRAGITYEQYF. In DNA, the CDR3 is TGCGCCAGCAGCGGGAGGCGAGCGGGAATCACCTACGAGCAGTACTTC.

This clone is a singleton in its sample. This sequence joins TRBV15 and TRBJ1-5; possibly TRBD1 for D (5 bases). The CDR3 is made up of 15 amino acids. Germline values: CDR1 LNHNV, CDR2 YYDKDF (reference sequence). The V end lost 5 bases, the J end lost 3 bases, and 14 bases lay between the germline ends. The CDR3 loop reads CATSAVREFNQPQHF. In DNA form, the CDR3 reads TGTGCCACCAGCGCCGTCAGGGAATTCAATCAGCCCCAGCATTTT.

This rearrangement joins TRBV5-1 to TRBJ1-6; D not certain. Germline V gene lookup returns CDR1 SGHRS and CDR2 YFSETQ. V was trimmed by 0 bases and J by 6 bases, leaving 7 bases between them. The CDR3 sequence is 14 residues long. The CDR3 DNA reads TGCGCCAGCAGCTTGGTAGAGGGTAATTCACCCCTCCACTTT. It translates to CASSLVEGNSPLHF.

The J gene is TRBJ2-5, the V gene TRBV7-8, with a tentative D call TRBD2 (5 bases). Trimming cost V 10 bases and J 2 bases, with 20 bases left between them. CDR1 is SGHVS, CDR2 FQNEAQ, per germline. The CDR3 is 15 amino acids. CDR3 sequence (DNA): TGTGCCACCAGAGAGGTAGGAGGTCCACAAGAGACCCAGTACTTC. Translated, it gives CATREVGGPQETQYF.